This T cell receptor (beta chain) was retrieved from a study of T cell repertoires in cytomegalovirus infection (dated by TCRdb to 2018 to 2020). Regarding the complete study: Peptide stimulations targeted recently identified HLA-C-restricted CMV epitopes, whose presentation resists viral immunomodulation, together with well-studied HLA-B-restricted epitopes. The HLA type of each donor mattered for the analysis, because public TCR beta signatures pointed to carriage of CMV infection along with the matching HLA type.

A remark on this clonotype: The antigen this receptor binds is unknown. The sample holds no much larger clone one base away, and base qualities are not on file.

Study-wide findings and limitations: The ex vivo response was dominated by HLA-C-restricted CMV-specific TCR beta clonotypes, and the single most frequent clonotype in two of eight donors was supplied by these HLA-C-restricted clonotypes. In both this cohort and an independent cohort of approximately 350 donors, the cumulative frequency of public TCR beta family members distinguished carriers of CMV infection plus the relevant HLA type.

The germline V end is reduced by 6 bases and the J end by 2 bases; junction bases left unmatched: 8. In the germline V gene, CDR1 corresponds to MNHEY and CDR2 to SVGAGI. The CDR3 has 16 amino acids, counting the end cysteine and phenylalanine. Of the read, only the CDR3 DNA is kept; its 48 bases are in frame from base 1. The sequencer was an Illumina HiSeq 1500. TCRdb trimmed public reads at Q25 via fastp, called clones via MiXCR and kept in-frame beta chains. Under each unique CDR3 protein, matching rows form one entry showing the most common genes and DNA. This sample has a few hundred thousand distinct CDR3 sequences in its table, and 20% to 25% of those were observed once. Of the sample, 13% falls within the top ten clones. This specimen's treatment or condition label, per the study, means: in vitro stimulation with specific CMV peptide epitopes to enrich CMV-specific T cells.

The specimen comprised cultured PBMCs, sampled from culture after CMV antigen stimulation. The chain links TRBV6-5 with TRBJ2-2; 8 bases in the middle match TRBD2. This sequence originates from a human donor in good health (CMV status not recorded). Some clones in this sample may be carry-over from other donors' samples. The nucleotide sequence reads TGTGCCAGCAGGCGGGGTAGCGGGGTTAACACCGGGGAGCTGTTTTTT. Its protein is CASRRGSGVNTGELFF.